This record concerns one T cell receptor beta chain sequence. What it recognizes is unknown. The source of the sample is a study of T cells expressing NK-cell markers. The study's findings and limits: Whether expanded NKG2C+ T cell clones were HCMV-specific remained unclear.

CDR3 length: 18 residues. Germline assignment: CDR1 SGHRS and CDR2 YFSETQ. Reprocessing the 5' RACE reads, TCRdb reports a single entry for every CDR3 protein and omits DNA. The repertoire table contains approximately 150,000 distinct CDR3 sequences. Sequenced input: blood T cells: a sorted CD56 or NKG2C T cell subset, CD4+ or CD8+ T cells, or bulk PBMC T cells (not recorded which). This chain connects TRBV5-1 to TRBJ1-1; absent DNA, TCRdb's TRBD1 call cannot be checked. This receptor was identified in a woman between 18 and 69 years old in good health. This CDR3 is CASSQISGTQGISTEAFF.